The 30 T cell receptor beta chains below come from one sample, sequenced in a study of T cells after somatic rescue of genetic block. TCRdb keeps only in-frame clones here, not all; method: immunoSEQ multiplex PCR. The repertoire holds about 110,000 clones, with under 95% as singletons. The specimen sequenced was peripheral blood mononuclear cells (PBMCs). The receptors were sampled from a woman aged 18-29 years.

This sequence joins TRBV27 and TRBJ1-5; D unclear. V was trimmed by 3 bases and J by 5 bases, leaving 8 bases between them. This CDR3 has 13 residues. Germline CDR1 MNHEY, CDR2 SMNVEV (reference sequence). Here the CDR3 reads CASSFDGYQPQHF. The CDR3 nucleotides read TGTGCCAGCAGTTTCGACGGTTATCAGCCCCAGCATTTT.

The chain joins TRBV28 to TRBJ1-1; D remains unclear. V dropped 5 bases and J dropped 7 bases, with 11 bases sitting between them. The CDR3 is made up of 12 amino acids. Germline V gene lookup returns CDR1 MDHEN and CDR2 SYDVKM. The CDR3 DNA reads TGTGCCAGCAGTCCCTACCGGGATGAAGCTTTCTTT. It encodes CASSPYRDEAFF.

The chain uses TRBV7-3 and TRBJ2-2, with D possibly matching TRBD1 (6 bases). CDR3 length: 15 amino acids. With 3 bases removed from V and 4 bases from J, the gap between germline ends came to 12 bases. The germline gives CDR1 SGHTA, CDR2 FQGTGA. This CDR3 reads CASSFWGQGTGELFF. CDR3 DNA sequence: TGTGCCAGCAGCTTTTGGGGGCAGGGCACCGGGGAGCTGTTTTTT.

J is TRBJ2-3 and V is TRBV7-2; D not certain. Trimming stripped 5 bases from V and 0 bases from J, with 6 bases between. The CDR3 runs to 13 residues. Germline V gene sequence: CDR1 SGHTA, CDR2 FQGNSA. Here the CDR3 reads CASSPGSTDTQYF. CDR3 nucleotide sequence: TGTGCCAGCAGCCCGGGCAGCACAGATACGCAGTATTTT.

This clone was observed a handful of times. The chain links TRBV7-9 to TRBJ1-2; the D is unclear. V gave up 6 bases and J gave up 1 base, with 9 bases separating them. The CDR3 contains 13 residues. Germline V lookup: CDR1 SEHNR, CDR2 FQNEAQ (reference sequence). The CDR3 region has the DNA TGTGCCAGCAGGGCAGGCAGTAACTATGGCTACACCTTC. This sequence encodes CASRAGSNYGYTF.

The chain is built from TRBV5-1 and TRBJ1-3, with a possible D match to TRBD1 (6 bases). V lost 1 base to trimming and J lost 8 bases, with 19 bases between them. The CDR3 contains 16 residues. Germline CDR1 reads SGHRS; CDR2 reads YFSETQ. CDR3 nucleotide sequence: TGCGCCAGCAGCTTGACCCGGGGCAGGGGAGGGGACACCATATATTTT. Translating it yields CASSLTRGRGGDTIYF.

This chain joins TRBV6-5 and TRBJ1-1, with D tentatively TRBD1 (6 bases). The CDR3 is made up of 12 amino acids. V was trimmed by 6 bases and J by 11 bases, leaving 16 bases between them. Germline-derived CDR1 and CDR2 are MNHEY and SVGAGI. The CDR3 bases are TGTGCCAGCAGAACGGTGGGGGCAATGGCTTTCTTT. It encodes CASRTVGAMAFF.

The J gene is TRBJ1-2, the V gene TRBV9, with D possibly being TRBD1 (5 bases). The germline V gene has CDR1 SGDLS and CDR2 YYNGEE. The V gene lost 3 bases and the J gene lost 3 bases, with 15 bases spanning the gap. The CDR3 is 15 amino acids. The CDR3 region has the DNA TGTGCCAGCAGCGCAGGCAGGGAAACGGACTATGGCTACACCTTC. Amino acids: CASSAGRETDYGYTF.

The CDR3, as DNA: TGCAGCGTTGTTCGACCGTTGAACACTGAAGCTTTCTTT. Amino acid sequence: CSVVRPLNTEAFF. The chain couples TRBV29-1 to TRBJ1-1; D call uncertain. This CDR3 comprises 13 residues. The germline gives CDR1 SQVTM, CDR2 ANQGSEA. Trimming removed 4 bases from V and 0 bases from J, with 9 bases in between.

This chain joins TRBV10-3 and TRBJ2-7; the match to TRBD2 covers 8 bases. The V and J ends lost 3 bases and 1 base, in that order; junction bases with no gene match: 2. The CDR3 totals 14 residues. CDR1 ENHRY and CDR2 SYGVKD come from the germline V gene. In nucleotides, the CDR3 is TGTGCCATCAGTGAACTAGCGGCTTCCTACGAGCAGTACTTC. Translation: CAISELAASYEQYF.

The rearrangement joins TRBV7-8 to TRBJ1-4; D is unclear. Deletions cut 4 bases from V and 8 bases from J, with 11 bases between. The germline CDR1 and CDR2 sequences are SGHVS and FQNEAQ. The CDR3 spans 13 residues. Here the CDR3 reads CASSSQQTEKLFF. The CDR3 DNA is TGTGCCAGCAGCTCCCAGCAAACCGAAAAACTGTTTTTT. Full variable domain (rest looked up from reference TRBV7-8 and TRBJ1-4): GAGVSQSPRYKVAKRGQDVALRCDPISGHVSLFWYQQALGQGPEFLTYFQNEAQLDKSGLPSDRFFAERPEGSVSTLKIQRTQQEDSAVYLCASSSQQTEKLFFGSGTQLSVL.

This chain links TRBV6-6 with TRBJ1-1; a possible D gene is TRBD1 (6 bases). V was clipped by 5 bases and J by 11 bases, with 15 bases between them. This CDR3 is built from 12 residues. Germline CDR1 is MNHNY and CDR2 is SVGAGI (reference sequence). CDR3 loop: CASSPPGGGAFF. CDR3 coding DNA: TGTGCCAGCAGTCCCCCGGGAGGGGGGGCTTTCTTT.

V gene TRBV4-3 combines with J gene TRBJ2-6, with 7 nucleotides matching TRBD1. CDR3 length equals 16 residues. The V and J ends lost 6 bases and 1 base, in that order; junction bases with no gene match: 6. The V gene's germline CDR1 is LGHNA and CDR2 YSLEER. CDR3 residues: CASSPSRGSGANVLTF. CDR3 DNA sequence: TGCGCCAGCAGTCCGTCCAGGGGGTCTGGGGCCAACGTCCTGACTTTC.

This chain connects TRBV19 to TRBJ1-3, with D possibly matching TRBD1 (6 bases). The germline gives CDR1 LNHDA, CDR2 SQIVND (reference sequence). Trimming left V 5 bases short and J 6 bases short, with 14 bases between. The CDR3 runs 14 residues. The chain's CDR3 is CASSPRGNENTIYF. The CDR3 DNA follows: TGTGCCAGTAGTCCGAGGGGGAACGAAAACACCATATATTTT.

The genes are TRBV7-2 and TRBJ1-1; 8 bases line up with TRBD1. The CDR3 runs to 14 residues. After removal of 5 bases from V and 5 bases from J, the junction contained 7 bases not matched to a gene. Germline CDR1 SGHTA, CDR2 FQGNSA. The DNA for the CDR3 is TGTGCCAGCAGCCCCACAGGGGGTGGGACTGAAGCTTTCTTT. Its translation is CASSPTGGGTEAFF.

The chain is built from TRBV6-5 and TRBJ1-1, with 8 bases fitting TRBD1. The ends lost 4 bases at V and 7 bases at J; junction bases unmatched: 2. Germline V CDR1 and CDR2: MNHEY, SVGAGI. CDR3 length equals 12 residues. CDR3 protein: CASSWDRLEAFF. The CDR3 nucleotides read TGTGCCAGCAGTTGGGACAGGCTTGAAGCTTTCTTT.

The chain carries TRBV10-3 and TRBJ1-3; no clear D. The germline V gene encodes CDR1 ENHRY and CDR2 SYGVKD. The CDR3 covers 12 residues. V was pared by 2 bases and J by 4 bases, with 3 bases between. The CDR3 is CAISERGNTIYF. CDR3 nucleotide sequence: TGTGCCATCAGTGAGAGAGGAAACACCATATATTTT.

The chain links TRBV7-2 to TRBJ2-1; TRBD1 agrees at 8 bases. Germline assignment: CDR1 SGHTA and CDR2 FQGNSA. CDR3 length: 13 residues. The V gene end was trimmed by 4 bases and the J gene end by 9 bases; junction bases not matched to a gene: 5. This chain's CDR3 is CASSSTGGGEQFF. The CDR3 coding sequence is TGTGCCAGCAGCTCCACAGGGGGTGGTGAGCAGTTCTTC.

In DNA, the CDR3 is TGTGCCAGCAGTTACTCGAAGGACAGGGGCCTTGGCTACACCTTC. Protein sequence: CASSYSKDRGLGYTF. This chain connects TRBV6-6 to TRBJ1-2; 9 bases line up with TRBD1. The trim removed 0 bases at V and 7 bases at J, leaving 6 bases unmatched. The CDR3 length is 15 residues. Germline CDR1 is MNHNY and CDR2 is SVGAGI (reference sequence).

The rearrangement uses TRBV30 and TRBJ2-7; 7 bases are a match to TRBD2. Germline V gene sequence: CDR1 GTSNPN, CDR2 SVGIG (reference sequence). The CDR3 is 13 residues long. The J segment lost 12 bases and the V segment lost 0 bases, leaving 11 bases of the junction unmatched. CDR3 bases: TGTGCCTGGAGTGTAAGCGGGGAGGGCAATCGGTACTTC. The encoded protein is CAWSVSGEGNRYF.

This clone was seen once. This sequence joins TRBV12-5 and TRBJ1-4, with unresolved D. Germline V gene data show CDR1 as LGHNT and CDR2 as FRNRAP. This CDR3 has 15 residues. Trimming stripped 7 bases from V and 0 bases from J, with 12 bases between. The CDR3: CASVRSWATNEKLFF. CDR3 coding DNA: TGTGCTAGTGTTCGTTCGTGGGCAACTAATGAAAAACTGTTTTTT.

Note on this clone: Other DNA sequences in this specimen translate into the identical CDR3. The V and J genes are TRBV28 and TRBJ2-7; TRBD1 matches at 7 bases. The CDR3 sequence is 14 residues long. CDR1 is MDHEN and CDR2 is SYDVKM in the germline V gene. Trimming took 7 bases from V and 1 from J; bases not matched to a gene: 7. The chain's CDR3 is CASIRDRVSYEQYF. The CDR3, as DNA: TGTGCCAGCATTCGCGACAGGGTTTCCTACGAGCAGTACTTC.

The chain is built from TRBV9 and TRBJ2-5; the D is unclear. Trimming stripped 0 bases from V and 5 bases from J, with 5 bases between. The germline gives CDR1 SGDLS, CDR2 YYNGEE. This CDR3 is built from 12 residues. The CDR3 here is CASSVGGETQYF. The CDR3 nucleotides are TGTGCCAGCAGCGTAGGTGGGGAGACCCAGTACTTC.

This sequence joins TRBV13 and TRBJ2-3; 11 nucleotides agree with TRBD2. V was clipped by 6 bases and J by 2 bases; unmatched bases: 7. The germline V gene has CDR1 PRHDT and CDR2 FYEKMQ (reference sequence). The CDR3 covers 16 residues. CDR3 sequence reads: CASRQTSGGNTDTQYF. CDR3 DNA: TGTGCCAGCAGACAAACTAGCGGGGGTAACACAGATACGCAGTATTTT. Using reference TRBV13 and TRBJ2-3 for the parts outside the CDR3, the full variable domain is AAGVIQSPRHLIKEKRETATLKCYPIPRHDTVYWYQQGPGQDPQFLISFYEKMQSDKGSIPDRFSAQQFSDYHSELNMSSLELGDSALYFCASRQTSGGNTDTQYFGPGTRLTVL.

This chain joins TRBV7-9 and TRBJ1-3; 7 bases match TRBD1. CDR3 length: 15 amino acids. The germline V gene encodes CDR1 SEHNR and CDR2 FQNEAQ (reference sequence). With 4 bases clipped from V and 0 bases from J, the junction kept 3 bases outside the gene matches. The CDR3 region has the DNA TGTGCCAGCAGCTCGGGACAGTTCTCTGGAAACACCATATATTTT. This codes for CASSSGQFSGNTIYF.

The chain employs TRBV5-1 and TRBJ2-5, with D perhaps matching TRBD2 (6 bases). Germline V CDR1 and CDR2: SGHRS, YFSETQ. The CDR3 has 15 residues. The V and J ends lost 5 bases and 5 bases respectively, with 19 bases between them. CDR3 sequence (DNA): TGCGCCAGCAGTAAGAGCGGGCCCGTCGGTGAGACCCAGTACTTC. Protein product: CASSKSGPVGETQYF.

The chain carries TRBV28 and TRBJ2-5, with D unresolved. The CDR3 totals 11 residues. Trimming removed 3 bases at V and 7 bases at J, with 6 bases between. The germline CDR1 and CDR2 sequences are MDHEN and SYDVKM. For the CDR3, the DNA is TGTGCCAGCAGTTTCTCGGGGACCCAGTACTTC. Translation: CASSFSGTQYF. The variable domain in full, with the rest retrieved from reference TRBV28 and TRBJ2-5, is DVKVTQSSRYLVKRTGEKVFLECVQDMDHENMFWYRQDPGLGLRLIYFSYDVKMKEKGDIPEGYSVSREKKERFSLILESASTNQTSMYLCASSFSGTQYFGPGTRLLVL.

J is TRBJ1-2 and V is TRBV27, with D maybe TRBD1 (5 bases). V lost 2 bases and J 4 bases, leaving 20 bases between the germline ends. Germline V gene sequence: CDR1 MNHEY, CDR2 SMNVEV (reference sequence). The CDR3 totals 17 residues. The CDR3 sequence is CASSLRGVSLTFYGYTF. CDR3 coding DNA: TGTGCCAGCAGTTTAAGGGGCGTCTCACTGACCTTCTATGGCTACACCTTC.

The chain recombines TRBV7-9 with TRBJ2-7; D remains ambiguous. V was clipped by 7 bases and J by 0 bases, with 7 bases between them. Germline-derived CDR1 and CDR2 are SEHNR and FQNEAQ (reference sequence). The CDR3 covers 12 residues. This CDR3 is CASTPLSYEQYF. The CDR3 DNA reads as TGTGCCAGCACCCCCCTCTCCTACGAGCAGTACTTC.

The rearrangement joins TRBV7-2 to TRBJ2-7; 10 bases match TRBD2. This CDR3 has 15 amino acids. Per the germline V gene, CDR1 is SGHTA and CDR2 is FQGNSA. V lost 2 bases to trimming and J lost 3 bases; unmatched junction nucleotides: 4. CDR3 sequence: CASSLIGTSDYEQYF. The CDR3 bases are TGTGCCAGCAGCTTAATTGGGACTAGCGACTACGAGCAGTACTTC.